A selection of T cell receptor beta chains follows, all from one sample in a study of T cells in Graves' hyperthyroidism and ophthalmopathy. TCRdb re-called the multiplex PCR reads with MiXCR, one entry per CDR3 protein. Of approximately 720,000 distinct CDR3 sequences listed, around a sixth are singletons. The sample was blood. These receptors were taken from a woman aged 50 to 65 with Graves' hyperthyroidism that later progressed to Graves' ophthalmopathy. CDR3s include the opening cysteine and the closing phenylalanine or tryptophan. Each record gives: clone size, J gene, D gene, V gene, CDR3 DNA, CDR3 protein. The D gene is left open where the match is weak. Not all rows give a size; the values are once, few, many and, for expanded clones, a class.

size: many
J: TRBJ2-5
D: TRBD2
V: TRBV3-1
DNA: TGTGCCAGCAGCCCTAGCCGCGGACTAGAAGAGACCCAGTACTTC
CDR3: CASSPSRGLEETQYF

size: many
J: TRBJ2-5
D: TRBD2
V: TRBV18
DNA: TGTGCCAGCGGGACCGGGACTAGCGTAGGAGAGACCCAGTACTTC
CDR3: CASGTGTSVGETQYF

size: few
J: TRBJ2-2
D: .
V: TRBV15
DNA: TGTGCCACCAGCGCTGGGGACATCTCCACCGGGGAGCTGTTTTTT
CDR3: CATSAGDISTGELFF

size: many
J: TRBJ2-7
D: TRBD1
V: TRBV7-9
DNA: TGTGCCAGCAGCCCAACCCCGGACAGGGGCTACGAGCAGTACTTC
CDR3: CASSPTPDRGYEQYF

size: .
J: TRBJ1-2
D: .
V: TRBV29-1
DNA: TGCAGCGTTGTACTGGGCGCCAACTATGGCTACACCTTC
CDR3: CSVVLGANYGYTF

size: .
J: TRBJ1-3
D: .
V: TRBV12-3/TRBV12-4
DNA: TGTGCCAGTTCAGCGGGCCTCAACCCTGGAAACACCATATATTTT
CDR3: CASSAGLNPGNTIYF

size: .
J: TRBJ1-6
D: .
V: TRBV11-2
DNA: TGTGCCAGCAGCTTAGAGAGGCGGTCACCCCTCCACTTT
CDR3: CASSLERRSPLHF

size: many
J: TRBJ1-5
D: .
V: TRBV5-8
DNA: TGTGCCAGCAGCCGATGGGGGTCCAGCAATCAGCCCCAGCATTTT
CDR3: CASSRWGSSNQPQHF

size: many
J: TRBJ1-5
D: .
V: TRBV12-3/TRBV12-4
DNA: TGTGCCAGCAGTTTTGGAGGGGCGCGTCGCAATCAGCCCCAGCATTTT
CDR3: CASSFGGARRNQPQHF

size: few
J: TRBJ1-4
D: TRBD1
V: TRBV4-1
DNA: TGCGCCAGCAGCCACCGACAATTCCGGGACAGTTCAAATGAAAAACTGTTTTTT
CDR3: CASSHRQFRDSSNEKLFF

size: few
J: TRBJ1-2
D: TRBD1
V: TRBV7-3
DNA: TGTGCCAGCAGCTCCAGGGGGGGCGACTATGGCTACACCTTC
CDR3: CASSSRGGDYGYTF

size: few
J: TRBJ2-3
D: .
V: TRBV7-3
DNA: TGTGCCAGCAGCTTAGGGGAGGAAAATACGCAGTATTTT
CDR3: CASSLGEENTQYF

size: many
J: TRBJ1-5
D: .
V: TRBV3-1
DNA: TGTGCCAGCAGCCAGTCGGGGCGTAGCAATCAGCCCCAGCATTTT
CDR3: CASSQSGRSNQPQHF

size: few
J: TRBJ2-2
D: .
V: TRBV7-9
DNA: TGTGCCAGCAGCTTCCTGACGAACACCGGGGAGCTGTTTTTT
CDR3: CASSFLTNTGELFF

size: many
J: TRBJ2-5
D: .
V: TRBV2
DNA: TGTGCCAGCAGTGAGCGGACAGCTAAAGAGACCCAGTACTTC
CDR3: CASSERTAKETQYF

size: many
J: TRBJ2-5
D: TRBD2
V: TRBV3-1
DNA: TGTGCCAGCAGCTACCGGACTAGCGGGCTGCAGGAGACCCAGTACTTC
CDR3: CASSYRTSGLQETQYF

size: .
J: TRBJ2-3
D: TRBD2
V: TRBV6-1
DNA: TGTGCCAGCAGTGTGGGACTTAGCGGGGGGGCCCCAGATACGCAGTATTTT
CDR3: CASSVGLSGGAPDTQYF

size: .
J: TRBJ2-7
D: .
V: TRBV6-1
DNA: TGTGCCAGCAGTGTTGCGGTCGAGCAGTACTTC
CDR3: CASSVAVEQYF

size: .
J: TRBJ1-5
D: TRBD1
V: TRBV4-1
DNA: TGCACCAGCAGCCAACTGGGAGGGGGACAGGGGATCTATAGCAATCAGCCCCAGCATTTT
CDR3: CTSSQLGGGQGIYSNQPQHF